This T cell receptor (beta chain) was documented in a study of T cells in women clearing cervical HPV infection. In the study overall: Donors had HPV16-related CIN3 or worse; 2 had invasive cancer.

Of note for this clone: The missing CDR3 end, 3 residues past where the read stops, is filled in from the germline J gene.

Germline CDR1 reads MNHNS; CDR2 reads SASEGT. This CDR3 is 14 amino acids long. Produced via immunoSEQ multiplex PCR; TCRdb's table is partial and in-frame only. This sample contains roughly 15,000 clones. The sample was blood buffy coat. The clonotype comes from a woman aged 18-70 years with a cervical HPV16 infection that either progressed to CIN3+ or cleared (not recorded which). The genes are TRBV6-1 and TRBJ2-2; tentative D call: TRBD1 (5 bases). The CDR3 reads CASSAPGSNSPLFF. Incomplete CDR3 DNA: TGTGCCAGCAGTGCACCAGGGTCGAATTCACCG.